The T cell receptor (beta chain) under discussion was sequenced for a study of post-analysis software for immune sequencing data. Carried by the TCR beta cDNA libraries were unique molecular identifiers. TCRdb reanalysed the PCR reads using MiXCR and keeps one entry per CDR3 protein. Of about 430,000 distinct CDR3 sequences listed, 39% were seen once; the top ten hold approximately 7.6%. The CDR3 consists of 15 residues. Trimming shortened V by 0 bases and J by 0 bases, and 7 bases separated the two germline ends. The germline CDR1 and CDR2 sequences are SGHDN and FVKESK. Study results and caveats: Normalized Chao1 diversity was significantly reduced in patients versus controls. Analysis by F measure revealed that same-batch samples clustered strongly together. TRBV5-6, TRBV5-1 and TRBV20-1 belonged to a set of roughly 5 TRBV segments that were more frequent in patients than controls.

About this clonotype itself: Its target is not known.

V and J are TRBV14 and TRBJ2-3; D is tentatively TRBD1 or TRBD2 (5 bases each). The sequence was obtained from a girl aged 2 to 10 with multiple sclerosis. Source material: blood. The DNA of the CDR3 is TGTGCCAGCAGCCAAGATTGGGACAGCACAGATACGCAGTATTTT. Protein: CASSQDWDSTDTQYF.